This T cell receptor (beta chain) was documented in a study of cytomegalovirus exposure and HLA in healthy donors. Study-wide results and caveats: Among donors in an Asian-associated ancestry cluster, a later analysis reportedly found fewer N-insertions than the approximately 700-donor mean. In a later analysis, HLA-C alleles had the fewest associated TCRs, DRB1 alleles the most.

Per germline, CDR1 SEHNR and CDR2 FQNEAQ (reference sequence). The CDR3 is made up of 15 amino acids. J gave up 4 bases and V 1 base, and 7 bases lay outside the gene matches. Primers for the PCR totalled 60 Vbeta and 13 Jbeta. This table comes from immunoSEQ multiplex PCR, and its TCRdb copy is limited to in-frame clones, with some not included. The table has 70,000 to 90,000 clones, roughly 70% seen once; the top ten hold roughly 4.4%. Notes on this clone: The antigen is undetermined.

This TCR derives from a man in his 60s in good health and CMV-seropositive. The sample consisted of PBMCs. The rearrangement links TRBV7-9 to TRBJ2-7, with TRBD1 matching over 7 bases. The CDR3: CASSLGGGAGYEQYF. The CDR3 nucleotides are TGTGCCAGCAGCTTAGGAGGGGGCGCCGGGTACGAGCAGTACTTC.